Following are 16 T cell receptor beta chains from one sample sequenced in a study of blood T cells in healthy people across ages. Alongside a J-beta primer mix, a sample-barcoded 5' primer served in a second PCR lasting about 7 to 12 cycles. TCRdb re-analysed the 5' RACE reads in MiXCR, keeping a single row per CDR3 protein. The profile shows over 700,000 distinct CDR3 sequences, less than 70% of them singletons. The specimen was blood. These receptors were taken from a man of 80 years or more in good health.

This clonotype was seen a few times. This sequence joins TRBV4-2 and TRBJ2-4; a possible D gene is TRBD1 (6 bases). The germline V and J ends were trimmed by 1 base and 9 bases, with 16 bases remaining between them. Germline values: CDR1 LGHNA, CDR2 YNFKEQ. CDR3 length: 15 residues. The CDR3 is CASSQARTDDGIQYF. The CDR3 nucleotides read TGTGCCAGCAGCCAAGCCAGGACAGATGACGGCATTCAGTACTTC.

In its sample, this clonotype was seen a few times. The chain uses TRBV6-5 and TRBJ2-5; tentatively, D is TRBD1 (6 bases). The germline V and J ends were trimmed by 0 bases and 5 bases, with 10 bases remaining between them. Germline CDR1 is MNHEY and CDR2 is SVGAGI. The CDR3 is 14 amino acids. CDR3 DNA sequence: TGTGCCAGCAGTTACTCACAGGGTCGGGAGACCCAGTACTTC. Amino acid sequence: CASSYSQGRETQYF.

The CDR3 nucleotides read TGTGCCAGCAGCTTAGGCCTAGGGGTAGTCCCCGAAGCTTTCTTT. It codes for CASSLGLGVVPEAFF. J is TRBJ1-1 and V is TRBV13; tentatively, D is TRBD1 (5 bases). In germline, CDR1 is PRHDT, CDR2 FYEKMQ (reference sequence). Trimming left V 0 bases short and J 8 bases short, with 16 bases between. The CDR3 loop spans 15 amino acids.

This chain joins TRBV11-2 and TRBJ2-7; a possible D gene is TRBD1 (6 bases). V was pared by 5 bases and J by 1 base, with 9 bases between. CDR3 size: 13 residues. Germline V lookup: CDR1 SGHAT, CDR2 FQNNGV. The CDR3 coding sequence is TGTGCCAGCAGCGCAGGACAGTCCTACGAGCAGTACTTC. Translation: CASSAGQSYEQYF.

The chain links TRBV6-6 to TRBJ1-6; weak D call: TRBD1 (6 bases). The CDR3 length is 15 residues. In germline, CDR1 is MNHNY, CDR2 SVGAGI (reference sequence). V gave up 8 bases and J gave up 7 bases, with 18 bases separating them. The CDR3 DNA reads as TGTGCCAGCGGCTTTCAAGGGGGAGGAAATTCACCCCTCCACTTT. This gives the protein CASGFQGGGNSPLHF.

V is TRBV4-2 and J is TRBJ2-7; no definite D call. The DNA end lines up better with TRBJ2-5; the J call may be wrong. This CDR3 contains 14 residues. CDR1 is LGHNA and CDR2 is YNFKEQ in the germline V gene. This CDR3 is CASSRVRLGETQYF. CDR3 nucleotide sequence: TGTGCCAGCAGCCGGGTGAGGTTAGGAGAGACCCAGTACTTC.

The chain links TRBV25-1 to TRBJ2-1; D call uncertain. The CDR3 sequence is 14 residues long. Germline CDR1 is MGHDK and CDR2 is SYGVNS. V lost 2 bases, J lost 5 bases, and 10 bases lay in between. The CDR3, as DNA: TGTGCCAGCAGTGAAATAGGGCTAAACAATGAGCAGTTCTTC. Protein sequence: CASSEIGLNNEQFF.

The table lists this clonotype with many counts. V gene TRBV9 combines with J gene TRBJ2-7; unclear D gene. Germline CDR1 is SGDLS and CDR2 is YYNGEE. CDR3 length: 11 residues. Deletions cut 5 bases from V and 2 bases from J, with 5 bases between. The CDR3 reads CASSVTYEQYF. Written as DNA, the CDR3 is TGTGCCAGCAGTGTAACCTACGAGCAGTACTTC. The full variable domain, rest sourced from reference TRBV9 and TRBJ2-7, is DSGVTQTPKHLITATGQRVTLRCSPRSGDLSVYWYQQSLDQGLQFLIQYYNGEERAKGNILERFSAQQFPDLHSELNLSSLELGDSALYFCASSVTYEQYFGPGTRLTVT.

The chain has TRBV12-3 or TRBV12-4 and TRBJ2-3; D not certain. V shed 2 bases and J shed 14 bases, with 20 bases lying between them. CDR3 length: 14 amino acids. CDR3 protein: CASSLMGKHRYAYF. CDR3 nucleotides: TGTGCCAGCAGTTTAATGGGAAAGCACAGATACGCGTATTTT.

Only a few counts were recorded for this clonotype. This rearrangement joins TRBV5-1 to TRBJ1-2; D is uncertain. Trimming took off 3 bases at V and 4 bases at J, with 16 bases between the two ends. In germline, CDR1 is SGHRS, CDR2 YFSETQ. The CDR3 is 15 amino acids. The CDR3 DNA sequence: TGCGCCAGCAGCTCCTCGAGGGCAGAGATCTATGGCTACACCTTC. It codes for CASSSSRAEIYGYTF.

The V call is TRBV2, the J call TRBJ2-7, with TRBD2 identical over 10 bases. Germline trimming cut 6 bases from V and 1 base from J; bases unmatched to any gene: 9. Germline values: CDR1 SNHLY, CDR2 FYNNEI. The CDR3 is made up of 16 amino acids. The CDR3 region is CASRASGSKMSYEQYF. CDR3 DNA sequence: TGTGCCAGCAGGGCTAGCGGGAGTAAAATGTCCTACGAGCAGTACTTC. Filled out from reference TRBV2 and TRBJ2-7, the complete variable domain reads EPEVTQTPSHQVTQMGQEVILRCVPISNHLYFYWYRQILGQKVEFLVSFYNNEISEKSEIFDDQFSVERPDGSNFTLKIRSTKLEDSAMYFCASRASGSKMSYEQYFGPGTRLTVT.

In this sample, this clonotype turned up a few times. CDR3 sequence: CASTLTRLAGGRGSYNEQFF. Here the CDR3 DNA reads TGTGCCAGCACCTTGACCCGACTAGCGGGAGGGCGGGGGTCCTACAATGAGCAGTTCTTC. The chain joins TRBV21-1 to TRBJ2-1; no check of the table's D call, TRBD2, against the DNA was made. TRBV21-1 is shown as a pseudogene. This CDR3 has 20 amino acids.

This clonotype was counted many times. The CDR3: CASSGQGVSQPQHF. DNA for the CDR3: TGTGCCAGCAGTGGACAGGGGGTAAGTCAGCCCCAGCATTTT. The chain couples TRBV6-5 to TRBJ1-5; 10 bases line up with TRBD1. The ends lost 5 bases at V and 6 bases at J; junction bases unmatched: 4. From germline, CDR1 is MNHEY and CDR2 SVGAGI. The CDR3 is 14 amino acids.

This clonotype came up a few times. The chain joins TRBV5-1 to TRBJ2-7; TRBD2 might be the D (6 bases). V was clipped by 3 bases and J by 4 bases, with 14 bases between them. The CDR3 runs to 14 residues. CDR1 is SGHRS and CDR2 is YFSETQ in the germline V gene. The CDR3 nucleotides are TGCGCCAGCAGCTCCGACCTGGGGAGGTACGAGCAGTACTTC. It specifies CASSSDLGRYEQYF.

This chain connects TRBV7-2 to TRBJ1-2; TRBD1 is a possible D gene (6 bases). The CDR3 consists of 15 residues. Trimming removed 7 bases at V and 0 bases at J, with 15 bases between. The germline V gene has CDR1 SGHTA and CDR2 FQGNSA. CDR3 nucleotide sequence: TGTGCCAGCACCTTTGGACAGCGTACTAACTATGGCTACACCTTC. The encoded protein is CASTFGQRTNYGYTF.

CDR3 in amino acids: CSAFWTDHEQYF. Written as DNA, the CDR3 is TGCAGTGCCTTCTGGACAGACCACGAGCAGTACTTC. The J gene is TRBJ2-7, the V gene TRBV20-1; the D gene is possibly TRBD1 (6 bases). CDR1 and CDR2 from the germline V gene are DFQATT and SNEGSKA (reference sequence). The V end lost 6 bases, the J end lost 5 bases, and 14 bases lay between the germline ends. CDR3 length: 12 residues.